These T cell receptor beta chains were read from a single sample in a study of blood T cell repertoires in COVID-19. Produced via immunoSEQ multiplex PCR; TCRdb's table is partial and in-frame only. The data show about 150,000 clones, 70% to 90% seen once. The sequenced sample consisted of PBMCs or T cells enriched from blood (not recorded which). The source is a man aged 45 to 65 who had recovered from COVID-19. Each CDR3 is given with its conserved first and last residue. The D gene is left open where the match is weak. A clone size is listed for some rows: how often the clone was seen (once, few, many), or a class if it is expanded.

cdr3_aa: CASSNSQETQYF
cdr3_nt: TGTGCCAGCTCGAACAGCCAAGAGACCCAGTACTTC
j_call: TRBJ2-5
clone_size: .
d_call: .
v_call: TRBV6-5

cdr3_aa: CASSLPGTDTQYF
cdr3_nt: TGTGCCAGCAGTTTGCCAGGCACAGATACGCAGTATTTT
j_call: TRBJ2-3
clone_size: .
d_call: .
v_call: TRBV28

cdr3_aa: CASRKGANYGYTF
cdr3_nt: TGTGCCAGTAGGAAGGGGGCTAACTATGGCTACACCTTC
j_call: TRBJ1-2
clone_size: once
d_call: .
v_call: TRBV19

cdr3_aa: CASSPNPGTVGEKLFF
cdr3_nt: TGTGCCAGCAGCCCAAATCCCGGGACTGTAGGTGAAAAACTGTTTTTT
j_call: TRBJ1-4
clone_size: .
d_call: .
v_call: TRBV7-2

cdr3_aa: CASSEGTSGRAGTGELFF
cdr3_nt: TGTGCCAGCAGCGAGGGGACTAGCGGGAGGGCCGGAACCGGGGAGCTGTTTTTT
j_call: TRBJ2-2
clone_size: .
d_call: TRBD2
v_call: TRBV9

cdr3_aa: CASSLQGETEAFF
cdr3_nt: TGTGCCAGCTCGCTACAGGGGGAGACTGAAGCTTTCTTT
j_call: TRBJ1-1
clone_size: .
d_call: TRBD1
v_call: TRBV18

cdr3_aa: CASSLGRVGGEAFF
cdr3_nt: TGTGCCAGCAGCTTAGGACGGGTGGGAGGTGAAGCTTTCTTT
j_call: TRBJ1-1
clone_size: .
d_call: .
v_call: TRBV7-2

cdr3_aa: CASSTDRDGGNQPQHF
cdr3_nt: TGTGCCAGTAGTACAGACAGGGATGGGGGCAATCAGCCCCAGCATTTT
j_call: TRBJ1-5
clone_size: .
d_call: TRBD1
v_call: TRBV19

cdr3_aa: CASSYPPGTGDGYTF
cdr3_nt: TGTGCCAGCAGTTACCCGCCCGGGACAGGGGATGGCTACACCTTC
j_call: TRBJ1-2
clone_size: .
d_call: TRBD1
v_call: TRBV6-5

cdr3_aa: CAWSLGQTTDTQYF
cdr3_nt: TGTGCCTGGAGTTTAGGACAGACCACAGATACGCAGTATTTT
j_call: TRBJ2-3
clone_size: .
d_call: .
v_call: TRBV30

cdr3_aa: CASSLVLGQGHQPQHF
cdr3_nt: TGTGCCAGCAGCTTAGTTCTCGGACAGGGCCATCAGCCCCAGCATTTT
j_call: TRBJ1-5
clone_size: .
d_call: TRBD1
v_call: TRBV7-2

cdr3_aa: CASSQGLARVYEQFF
cdr3_nt: TGTGCCAGCAGCCAAGGGCTAGCGCGAGTCTATGAGCAGTTCTTC
j_call: TRBJ2-1
clone_size: .
d_call: .
v_call: TRBV3-1/TRBV3-2

cdr3_aa: CASSYPGQTQYF
cdr3_nt: TGTGCCAGCAGTTACCCAGGGCAGACCCAGTACTTC
j_call: TRBJ2-5
clone_size: .
d_call: .
v_call: TRBV6-5

cdr3_aa: CASSTTGKSAAFF
cdr3_nt: TGTGCCAGCAGCACTACAGGGAAGTCGGCCGCTTTCTTT
j_call: TRBJ1-1
clone_size: .
d_call: .
v_call: TRBV7-2

cdr3_aa: CASSLGNPTDTQYF
cdr3_nt: TGTGCCAGCTCACTGGGCAACCCCACAGATACGCAGTATTTT
j_call: TRBJ2-3
clone_size: once
d_call: .
v_call: TRBV18

cdr3_aa: CASSLPQGNYGYTF
cdr3_nt: TGTGCCAGCAGTTTACCCCAGGGTAACTATGGCTACACCTTC
j_call: TRBJ1-2
clone_size: few
d_call: .
v_call: TRBV28

cdr3_aa: CASSLGLTGSYEQYF
cdr3_nt: TGTGCCAGCAGCCTCGGTCTCACCGGCTCCTACGAGCAGTACTTC
j_call: TRBJ2-7
clone_size: .
d_call: .
v_call: TRBV3-1/TRBV3-2

cdr3_aa: CASSLADLYEQYF
cdr3_nt: TGCGCCAGCAGCCTAGCGGACCTCTACGAGCAGTACTTC
j_call: TRBJ2-7
clone_size: .
d_call: TRBD2
v_call: TRBV5-1

cdr3_aa: CASSWELAGYNEQFF
cdr3_nt: TGTGCCAGTAGTTGGGAACTAGCTGGCTACAATGAGCAGTTCTTC
j_call: TRBJ2-1
clone_size: .
d_call: .
v_call: TRBV19

cdr3_aa: CASTEQGAKNTEAFF
cdr3_nt: TGTGCCAGCACCGAACAGGGGGCTAAGAACACTGAAGCTTTCTTT
j_call: TRBJ1-1
clone_size: .
d_call: TRBD1
v_call: TRBV2

cdr3_aa: CASSSQGGTEAFF
cdr3_nt: TGCGCCAGCAGCTCACAGGGGGGAACTGAAGCTTTCTTT
j_call: TRBJ1-1
clone_size: .
d_call: TRBD1
v_call: TRBV5-1

cdr3_aa: CASSLTGEVEKLFF
cdr3_nt: TGTGCCAGCAGCCTGACAGGGGAAGTGGAAAAACTGTTTTTT
j_call: TRBJ1-4
clone_size: once
d_call: TRBD1
v_call: TRBV28

cdr3_aa: CASSLAPGREYEQYF
cdr3_nt: TGTGCCAGCAGCTTAGCCCCAGGACGGGAGTACGAGCAGTACTTC
j_call: TRBJ2-7
clone_size: .
d_call: .
v_call: TRBV7-2

cdr3_aa: CASSLRQLQETQYF
cdr3_nt: TGCGCCAGCAGCTTACGACAGCTCCAAGAGACCCAGTACTTC
j_call: TRBJ2-5
clone_size: .
d_call: .
v_call: TRBV5-1

cdr3_aa: CASDPDRGRGTEAFF
cdr3_nt: TGTGCTAGTGACCCAGACAGGGGGCGCGGGACTGAAGCTTTCTTT
j_call: TRBJ1-1
clone_size: .
d_call: TRBD1
v_call: TRBV12-5

cdr3_aa: CASSQAGTSLYNEQFF
cdr3_nt: TGCGCCAGCAGCCAGGCCGGGACTAGCCTCTACAATGAGCAGTTCTTC
j_call: TRBJ2-1
clone_size: .
d_call: TRBD2
v_call: TRBV4-1

cdr3_aa: CAWRGKTGEGSPLHF
cdr3_nt: TGTGCCTGGAGGGGTAAGACAGGCGAAGGTTCACCCCTCCACTTT
j_call: TRBJ1-6
clone_size: .
d_call: .
v_call: TRBV30

cdr3_aa: CASLWTGLNSPLHF
cdr3_nt: TGTGCCAGCCTCTGGACAGGGCTTAATTCACCCCTCCACTTT
j_call: TRBJ1-6
clone_size: once
d_call: TRBD1
v_call: TRBV6-5

cdr3_aa: CASNSLGAGTDTQYF
cdr3_nt: TGTGCCAGCAACAGTTTGGGGGCCGGCACAGATACGCAGTATTTT
j_call: TRBJ2-3
clone_size: .
d_call: .
v_call: TRBV6-5

cdr3_aa: CASSLAAGYNNEQFF
cdr3_nt: TGTGCCAGCAGCTTGGCCGCGGGATACAACAATGAGCAGTTCTTC
j_call: TRBJ2-1
clone_size: .
d_call: .
v_call: TRBV5-4

cdr3_aa: CASIQGGSVEKLFF
cdr3_nt: TGTGCCAGCATCCAGGGGGGCTCGGTGGAAAAACTGTTTTTT
j_call: TRBJ1-4
clone_size: .
d_call: TRBD1
v_call: TRBV28

cdr3_aa: CASSQFLGGTEAFF
cdr3_nt: TGTGCCAGCAGCCAATTTTTAGGGGGCACTGAAGCTTTCTTT
j_call: TRBJ1-1
clone_size: .
d_call: .
v_call: TRBV3-1/TRBV3-2

cdr3_aa: CASSKGQGNTGELFF
cdr3_nt: TGTGCCAGCAGCAAGGGACAGGGGAACACCGGGGAGCTGTTTTTT
j_call: TRBJ2-2
clone_size: few
d_call: TRBD1
v_call: TRBV7-3

cdr3_aa: CASSQEQGFYGYTF
cdr3_nt: TGCGCCAGCAGCCAAGAGCAGGGATTCTATGGCTACACCTTC
j_call: TRBJ1-2
clone_size: .
d_call: .
v_call: TRBV4-1

cdr3_aa: CASSIGAWDRDNQPQHF
cdr3_nt: TGTGCCAGTAGTATAGGAGCCTGGGACAGGGACAATCAGCCCCAGCATTTT
j_call: TRBJ1-5
clone_size: .
d_call: TRBD1
v_call: TRBV19

cdr3_aa: CASSVVHLTDTQYF
cdr3_nt: TGTGCCAGCAGCGTAGTACACCTTACAGATACGCAGTATTTT
j_call: TRBJ2-3
clone_size: .
d_call: .
v_call: TRBV9

cdr3_aa: CASSLRGVTGELFF
cdr3_nt: TGCGCCAGCAGCTTGCGGGGAGTCACCGGGGAGCTGTTTTTT
j_call: TRBJ2-2
clone_size: .
d_call: .
v_call: TRBV5-1

cdr3_aa: CASSIQLENSPLHF
cdr3_nt: TGTGCCAGCAGCATACAATTGGAGAATTCACCCCTCCACTTT
j_call: TRBJ1-6
clone_size: .
d_call: .
v_call: TRBV2

cdr3_aa: CASSGGTYNEQFF
cdr3_nt: TGTGCCAGCAGTGGGGGGACGTACAATGAGCAGTTCTTC
j_call: TRBJ2-1
clone_size: .
d_call: .
v_call: TRBV7-9

cdr3_aa: CASSEHVYEQYF
cdr3_nt: TGTGCCAGCAGTGAACATGTGTACGAGCAGTACTTC
j_call: TRBJ2-7
clone_size: once
d_call: .
v_call: TRBV6-1

cdr3_aa: CASSLAGGGNTIYF
cdr3_nt: TGTGCCAGCAGCTTAGCTGGAGGTGGAAACACCATATATTTT
j_call: TRBJ1-3
clone_size: .
d_call: .
v_call: TRBV13

cdr3_aa: CASSLFGDSYNEQFF
cdr3_nt: TGTGCCAGCAGTTTATTCGGGGACTCCTACAATGAGCAGTTCTTC
j_call: TRBJ2-1
clone_size: once
d_call: .
v_call: TRBV27

cdr3_aa: CASSLGDSAFLGNQPQHF
cdr3_nt: TGCGCCAGCAGCTTGGGGGACAGTGCTTTTTTGGGCAATCAGCCCCAGCATTTT
j_call: TRBJ1-5
clone_size: .
d_call: TRBD1
v_call: TRBV5-1

cdr3_aa: CASSLGQGNEKKLFF
cdr3_nt: TGTGCCAGCAGCTTAGGACAGGGGAACGAGAAAAAACTGTTTTTT
j_call: TRBJ1-4
clone_size: .
d_call: TRBD1
v_call: TRBV7-2

cdr3_aa: CASSSWDRSSGNTIYF
cdr3_nt: TGTGCCAGCAGCTCATGGGACAGGAGCTCTGGAAACACCATATATTTT
j_call: TRBJ1-3
clone_size: .
d_call: TRBD1
v_call: TRBV7-9

cdr3_aa: CSVLGSGGGTGELFF
cdr3_nt: TGCAGCGTGCTGGGTAGCGGGGGGGGCACCGGGGAGCTGTTTTTT
j_call: TRBJ2-2
clone_size: .
d_call: TRBD2
v_call: TRBV29-1